This TCR beta chain was profiled in a study of a mutant IDH1 vaccine in newly diagnosed glioma. Study-level background: Each patient was administered eight vaccinations, scheduled in weeks 1, 3, 5, 7, 11, 15, 19 and 23. Previous care, which was radiotherapy, temozolomide, or both, most often involved both.

Clones were sequenced by immunoSEQ multiplex PCR, and TCRdb holds only the in-frame ones, with some missing. The sample lists around 78,000 clones; roughly 85% were seen once. The time point here: week 23, last vaccination. The investigators gave 300 ug of mutant IDH1 20-mer peptide in each vaccine dose, together with topical imiquimod. Each donor presented with a new WHO grade 3 or 4 astrocytoma that tested IDH1-mutant and showed ATRX loss. Germline CDR1 is MNHEY and CDR2 is SMNVEV (reference sequence). V was trimmed by 5 bases and J by 6 bases, leaving 8 bases between them. The CDR3 runs 12 residues. About this clone itself: Its antigen is not identified.

The clonotype was recovered from a man aged 25 to 40 with glioma. Some clones in this sample may be carry-over from other donors' samples. The material was PBMCs, obtained from a glioma patient whose treatment included an IDH1 peptide vaccine. The chain uses TRBV27 and TRBJ1-5; no clear D. The CDR3 bases are TGTGCCAGCAGTCCCACGGGTCAGCCCCAGCATTTT. This sequence encodes CASSPTGQPQHF.